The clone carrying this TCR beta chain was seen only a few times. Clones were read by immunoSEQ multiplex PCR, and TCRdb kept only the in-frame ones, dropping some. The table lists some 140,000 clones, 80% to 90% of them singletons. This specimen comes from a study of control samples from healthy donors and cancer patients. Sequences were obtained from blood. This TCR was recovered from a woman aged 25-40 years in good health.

CDR3 DNA: TGTGCCAGCTCACCACCGGTAGCGGACTATGGCTACACCTTC. It specifies CASSPPVADYGYTF. J is TRBJ1-2 and V is TRBV18, with D hard to call. The V and J ends lost 0 bases and 3 bases respectively, with 8 bases between them. The CDR3 contains 14 residues. Germline V gives CDR1 KGHSH, CDR2 LQKENI.